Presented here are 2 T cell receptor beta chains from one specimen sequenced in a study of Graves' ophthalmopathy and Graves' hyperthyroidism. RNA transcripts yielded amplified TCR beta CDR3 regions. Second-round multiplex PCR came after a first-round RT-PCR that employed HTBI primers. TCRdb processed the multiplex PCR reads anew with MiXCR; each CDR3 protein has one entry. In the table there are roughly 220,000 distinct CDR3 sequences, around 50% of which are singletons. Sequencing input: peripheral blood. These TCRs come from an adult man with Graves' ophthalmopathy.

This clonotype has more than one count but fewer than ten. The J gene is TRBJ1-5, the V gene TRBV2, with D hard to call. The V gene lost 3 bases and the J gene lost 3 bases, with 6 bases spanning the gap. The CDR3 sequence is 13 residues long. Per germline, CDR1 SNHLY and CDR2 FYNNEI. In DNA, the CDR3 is TGTGCCAGCAGTGACGATGTCAATCAGCCCCAGCATTTT. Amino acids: CASSDDVNQPQHF.

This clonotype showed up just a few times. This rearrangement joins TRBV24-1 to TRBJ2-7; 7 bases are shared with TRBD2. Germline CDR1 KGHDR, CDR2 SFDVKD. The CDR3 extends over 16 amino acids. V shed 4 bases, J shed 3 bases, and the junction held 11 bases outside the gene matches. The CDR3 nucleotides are TGTGCCACCAGTGACTTATTTCAGGGAGGGGACTACGAGCAGTACTTC. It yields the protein CATSDLFQGGDYEQYF.